This T cell receptor beta chain was identified in a study of CD8 T cells in Susac syndrome (dated by TCRdb to 2018 to 2020). Notes on the research overall: Among the sequenced Susac syndrome patients, 5 or 6 had clinically active disease and about eight were in clinical remission. At the time of blood withdrawal, Susac syndrome patients were either therapy-naive, taking corticosteroids (with some also receiving IVIg), or on IVIg alone. Whether CD8+ T cell activation and differentiation in Susac syndrome was antigen driven was tested using repertoire sequencing.

Looking up the germline V gene yields CDR1 MDHEN and CDR2 SYDVKM. Ends trimmed: V by 4 bases, J by 2 bases; bases unmatched to a gene: 5. From cysteine to phenylalanine, the CDR3 is 15 amino acids long. CDR3 DNA is the only sequence kept; it has 45 bases, read in frame from the first base. The research as a whole found: The study acknowledged that relatively few individuals were included in the TCR sequencing and HLA analysis. The CD4+ T cell repertoire of patients with Susac syndrome showed no detectable clonal expansion.

RNA was extracted with the RNeasy kit and roughly 0.45 to 1 ug was reverse transcribed using random hexamers. The immunoSEQ multiplex PCR assay, which covers 54 Vbeta and 13 Jbeta segments, was used to amplify TCR beta CDR3 regions. PCR amplification bias was corrected by using a synthetic template baseline for primer optimization and computational correction. The authors' analysis ran thus. Only productive sequences were kept, with reads annotated to V, D and J genes according to IMGT and analyzed in immunoSEQ Analyzer. Clonality was calculated as one minus the Shannon entropy normalized by log2 of the number of productive unique sequences. Public and private clones were assessed among the 100 most prevalent clones of each patient and control. Clones were defined as Susac-specific if absent from the healthy and MS cohorts, from roughly 1,100 published viral clones and from other ImmuneACCESS disease sequences. The public reads were reanalyzed by TCRdb: fastp trimming at Q25, MiXCR alignment, in-frame beta chains only. Rows are unified per CDR3 protein, each entry keeping the most common DNA and genes. TCRdb's processing, not the authors', yielded these V and J calls. The sample data list 180,000 or so distinct CDR3 sequences, and roughly 94% of these were observed just once. Around 0.1% of the sample comes from the top ten.

Peripheral blood CD8+ and CD4+ T cells from healthy donors, Susac syndrome patients and multiple sclerosis patients were profiled by high-throughput TCR beta sequencing. The Susac syndrome patients fulfilled recently defined diagnostic criteria for definite or probable disease. Bulk CD8+ and CD4+ T cells were purified by magnetic negative isolation, whereas CD8+ TEMRA cells were enriched by FACS. Blood was drawn into EDTA tubes, processed within 24 hours, and PBMCs were isolated by density gradient centrifugation. PBMCs intended for TCR sequencing were cryopreserved in liquid nitrogen and thawed later in a water bath at 37 degrees C. Purity of sorted or isolated CD4+, CD8+ and CD8+ TEMRA cells was at least 90%. Comment on this clonotype: Its binding antigen is unknown. No much larger clonotype is one base removed from it; base qualities were not supplied.

This sequence originates from a human donor with Susac syndrome. The chain links TRBV28 with TRBJ2-1; TRBD1 fits 7 bases in the junction. The specimen was CD4+ T cells from PBMCs. The sequenced DNA: TGTGCCAGCAGTTCGGGGACAGCCCCCTACAATGAGCAGTTCTTC. Its translation is CASSSGTAPYNEQFF.